This T cell receptor beta chain was sequenced during a study of T cell responses to AZD1222 COVID-19 vaccine. Study-wide findings and caveats: It was only after the peak T cell response that any repertoires were sampled. Clonal diversity may have been underestimated in mostly white British donors. Baseline testing showed seropositivity in only a handful of AZD1222 recipients.

Repertoires were generated with immunoSEQ multiplex PCR, while TCRdb's copy carries only in-frame clones and drops some. The sample includes some 140,000 clones, 80% to 95% of them seen just once. This clone was observed a single time. Its antigen is still unknown. The source was peripheral blood, collected on day 0 of AZD1222 vaccination. This clonotype originated in an adult in good health.

This CDR3 reads CASSRDPAGETQYF. As DNA, the CDR3 is TGTGCCAGCAGTCGCGACCCGGCGGGAGAGACCCAGTACTTC. This sequence joins TRBV2 and TRBJ2-5; D may be TRBD2 (5 bases). The CDR3 is 14 amino acids. V lost 5 bases to trimming and J lost 4 bases, with 14 bases between them. Germline lookup yields CDR1 SNHLY and CDR2 FYNNEI.